The 22 T cell receptor beta chains below come from one sample, sequenced in a study of OX40 agonist ivuxolimab in advanced cancers. Library preparation employed the immunoSEQ multiplex PCR assay. The clones in this table, taken by TCRdb from immuneACCESS, are in-frame only. Not every clone is retained; where verified, under half of the shortfall comes from an unresolved V gene, and the cause of the rest is unknown. The sample records more than 55,000 clones, more than 75% of which are singletons. The top ten clones comprise under 6.5% of the sample. The sample in question was CD4+ or CD8+ T cells sorted from blood, obtained in a trial of the OX40 agonist ivuxolimab. Source of these receptors: an adult with an advanced solid tumor such as melanoma, head and neck, liver or kidney cancer.

The CDR3 DNA reads TGTGCCAGCAGCTTAGTCCAATATCCCCGGTCCTACAATGAGCAGTTCTTC. This translates into CASSLVQYPRSYNEQFF. The chain has TRBV7-2 and TRBJ2-1, with D unclear. From germline, CDR1 is SGHTA and CDR2 FQGNSA. V dropped 1 base and J dropped 1 base, with 14 bases sitting between them. The CDR3 spans 17 residues.

The chain is built from TRBV9 and TRBJ1-6, with a tentative D call TRBD1 (6 bases). The CDR3 contains 12 residues. V was clipped by 1 base and J by 16 bases, with 12 bases between them. The V gene's germline CDR1 is SGDLS and CDR2 YYNGEE. CDR3 nucleotide sequence: TGTGCCAGCAGCGTAACAGGGAAGTCTCTCCACTTT. It encodes CASSVTGKSLHF. The whole variable domain, filled in from reference TRBV9 and TRBJ1-6, reads DSGVTQTPKHLITATGQRVTLRCSPRSGDLSVYWYQQSLDQGLQFLIQYYNGEERAKGNILERFSAQQFPDLHSELNLSSLELGDSALYFCASSVTGKSLHFGNGTRLTVT.

This chain's CDR3 is CAWGHGGGYTF. In DNA form, the CDR3 reads TGTGCCTGGGGACACGGAGGTGGCTACACCTTC. This rearrangement joins TRBV30 to TRBJ1-2; D perhaps matches TRBD1 (5 bases). The CDR3 has 11 residues. The germline V gene has CDR1 GTSNPN and CDR2 SVGIG (reference sequence). Trimming shortened V by 5 bases and J by 7 bases, and 11 bases separated the two germline ends.

V and J are TRBV28 and TRBJ2-7; D not resolved. The CDR3 has 12 amino acids. Germline V gene data show CDR1 as MDHEN and CDR2 as SYDVKM. The germline V and J ends were trimmed by 3 bases and 2 bases, with 5 bases remaining between them. The CDR3 reads CASSFRAYEQYF. The CDR3 DNA is TGTGCCAGCAGTTTTAGGGCCTACGAGCAGTACTTC.

The chain links TRBV9 to TRBJ1-2; D may be TRBD1 (5 bases). The CDR3 covers 14 residues. Trimming removed 4 bases at V and 5 bases at J, with 15 bases between. CDR1 is SGDLS, CDR2 YYNGEE, per germline. The CDR3 loop reads CASSPPGLGYGYTF. CDR3 in DNA: TGTGCCAGCAGCCCTCCGGGACTAGGATATGGCTACACCTTC. The complete variable domain, with remaining parts taken from reference TRBV9 and TRBJ1-2, reads DSGVTQTPKHLITATGQRVTLRCSPRSGDLSVYWYQQSLDQGLQFLIQYYNGEERAKGNILERFSAQQFPDLHSELNLSSLELGDSALYFCASSPPGLGYGYTFGSGTRLTVV.

The chain links TRBV15 to TRBJ2-1, with D perhaps matching TRBD2 (7 bases). The ends were cut back, 3 bases at V and 4 bases at J, with 19 bases in the middle. The germline V gene encodes CDR1 LNHNV and CDR2 YYDKDF (reference sequence). The length of the CDR3 is 17 residues. The CDR3 reads CATSSRGGLAYYNEQFF. DNA for the CDR3: TGTGCCACCAGCAGCCGCGGGGGCTTAGCCTATTACAATGAGCAGTTCTTC.

The chain has TRBV7-8 and TRBJ2-3; the match to TRBD2 covers 10 bases. Germline CDR1 SGHVS, CDR2 FQNEAQ. CDR3 size: 20 residues. V lost 5 bases, J lost 0 bases, and 17 bases stayed unmatched. This chain's CDR3 is CASSDLFRLAGETSTDTQYF. As DNA, the CDR3 is TGTGCCAGCAGCGACCTGTTTAGGCTAGCGGGAGAGACTAGCACAGATACGCAGTATTTT.

CDR3 nucleotide sequence: TGTGCCAGCACCAAATTAACCGATGGAGAAAAACTGTTTTTT. It codes for CASTKLTDGEKLFF. This chain joins TRBV6-6 and TRBJ1-4; D remains unclear. V lost 7 bases, J lost 8 bases, and 17 bases lay in between. This CDR3 region has 14 residues. In germline, CDR1 is MNHNY, CDR2 SVGAGI (reference sequence).

V usage is TRBV9 and J usage is TRBJ1-5; TRBD1 is a possible D gene (5 bases). Germline V gene sequence: CDR1 SGDLS, CDR2 YYNGEE. Trimming stripped 4 bases from V and 5 bases from J, with 13 bases between. The length of the CDR3 is 14 residues. The CDR3: CASSPHPGDQPQHF. CDR3 DNA: TGTGCCAGCAGCCCCCACCCGGGGGATCAGCCCCAGCATTTT.

This clone was found once. The rearrangement uses TRBV7-9 and TRBJ2-3, with 9 bases that match TRBD1. Germline-derived CDR1 and CDR2 are SEHNR and FQNEAQ (reference sequence). V was pared by 5 bases and J by 3 bases, with 9 bases of the junction left unmatched. There are 16 residues in the CDR3. The CDR3 DNA is TGTGCCAGCAGCACCAGACAGGGGGTTGGAACAGATACGCAGTATTTT. Its protein product is CASSTRQGVGTDTQYF.

V usage is TRBV2 and J usage is TRBJ1-2; the D is unclear. Germline V gives CDR1 SNHLY, CDR2 FYNNEI. This CDR3 is built from 13 residues. Trimming removed 5 bases from V and 2 bases from J, with 9 bases in between. CDR3 nucleotide sequence: TGTGCCAGCAGTTCCATAGCGAACTATGGCTACACCTTC. Its translation is CASSSIANYGYTF.

The V and J genes are TRBV18 and TRBJ1-5, with no clear D. This CDR3 region has 13 residues. CDR1 and CDR2 (germline): KGHSH, LQKENI. The germline V and J ends were trimmed by 1 base and 5 bases, with 6 bases remaining between them. CDR3: CASSPQQHQPQHF. The CDR3 DNA reads TGTGCCAGCTCACCACAACAGCATCAGCCCCAGCATTTT. The whole variable domain, remainder taken from reference TRBV18 and TRBJ1-5, is NAGVMQNPRHLVRRRGQEARLRCSPMKGHSHVYWYRQLPEEGLKFMVYLQKENIIDESGMPKERFSAEFPKEGPSILRIQQVVRGDSAAYFCASSPQQHQPQHFGDGTRLSIL.

The chain combines TRBV4-3 with TRBJ1-5; 7 bases are shared with TRBD1. The germline V gene encodes CDR1 LGHNA and CDR2 YSLEER. This CDR3 has 15 residues. V lost 0 bases and J lost 5; bases outside the gene matches: 4. This CDR3 reads CASSQETTGYQPQHF. CDR3 nucleotides: TGCGCCAGCAGCCAAGAAACGACAGGGTATCAGCCCCAGCATTTT.

The rearrangement joins TRBV6-6 to TRBJ2-2; D call uncertain. The germline V gene has CDR1 MNHNY and CDR2 SVGAGI (reference sequence). With 7 bases removed from V and 4 bases from J, the gap between germline ends came to 16 bases. The CDR3 has 15 residues. The CDR3 DNA is TGTGCCAGCATGACCCGGTCGTCGGGCACCGGGGAGCTGTTTTTT. This translates into CASMTRSSGTGELFF.

This chain connects TRBV5-1 to TRBJ2-7, with TRBD1 identical over 7 bases. Germline CDR1 SGHRS, CDR2 YFSETQ. This CDR3 spans 18 amino acids. J lost 0 bases, V lost 2 bases, and 14 bases had no gene match. The DNA of the CDR3 is TGCGCCAGCAGCTTAACAGGGGCCCAAACCCGAGACTCCTACGAGCAGTACTTC. Amino acids: CASSLTGAQTRDSYEQYF.

The chain employs TRBV6-5 and TRBJ2-7; TRBD1 agrees at 8 bases. Germline V gene lookup returns CDR1 MNHEY and CDR2 SVGAGI. This CDR3 contains 14 residues. The V segment lost 6 bases and the J segment 3 bases; nucleotides outside the gene matches: 7. The CDR3 reads CASRLGQGGYEQYF. CDR3 DNA: TGTGCCAGCAGACTCGGACAGGGTGGCTACGAGCAGTACTTC.

This clone was detected only a few times. Distinct nucleotide sequences in the sample also encode this CDR3. V usage is TRBV7-9 and J usage is TRBJ2-7, with 7 positions matching TRBD1. The CDR3 consists of 12 residues. The ends lost 4 bases at V and 3 bases at J; junction bases unmatched: 0. The germline V gene encodes CDR1 SEHNR and CDR2 FQNEAQ (reference sequence). The CDR3 here is CASSWDSYEQYF. CDR3 DNA: TGTGCCAGCAGCTGGGACAGCTACGAGCAGTACTTC.

The chain joins TRBV9 to TRBJ2-1; 7 bases are shared with TRBD2. Unmatched junction bases numbered 10, after V lost 6 bases and J lost 7 bases. The CDR3 is 14 residues long. Looked up from germline, CDR1 is SGDLS and CDR2 is YYNGEE. CDR3 sequence reads: CASTRTAGDNEQFF. CDR3 coding DNA: TGTGCCAGCACCCGTACGGCGGGAGATAATGAGCAGTTCTTC.

This chain joins TRBV2 and TRBJ1-1, with D maybe TRBD1 (5 bases). CDR1 is SNHLY and CDR2 is FYNNEI in the germline V gene. The CDR3 is 14 amino acids. V was shortened by 8 bases and J by 0 bases, with 13 bases between the two germline ends. The CDR3 spells CASGRDGVNTEAFF. The CDR3 coding sequence is TGTGCCAGCGGGAGGGACGGAGTGAACACTGAAGCTTTCTTT.

This chain joins TRBV15 and TRBJ1-1; weak D call: TRBD1 (6 bases). From germline, CDR1 is LNHNV and CDR2 YYDKDF (reference sequence). CDR3 length: 15 amino acids. The ends were cut back, 0 bases at V and 6 bases at J, with 14 bases in the middle. CDR3 sequence: CATSREVGAVAEAFF. CDR3 nucleotides: TGTGCCACCAGCAGAGAAGTGGGGGCGGTCGCTGAAGCTTTCTTT.

This clone appeared once. The V gene is TRBV19, the J gene TRBJ2-6; D remains ambiguous. This CDR3 spans 15 amino acids. The germline V and J ends were trimmed by 6 bases and 0 bases, with 9 bases remaining between them. Germline loops: CDR1 LNHDA, CDR2 SQIVND (reference sequence). In DNA, the CDR3 is TGTGCCAGTAGCAGGAGTAGCTCTGGGGCCAACGTCCTGACTTTC. As protein: CASSRSSSGANVLTF.

This sequence joins TRBV2 and TRBJ2-4, with 8 bases that match TRBD1. The CDR3 is made up of 14 amino acids. The J segment lost 8 bases and the V segment lost 4 bases, leaving 7 bases of the junction unmatched. Germline loops: CDR1 SNHLY, CDR2 FYNNEI. The CDR3 DNA reads as TGTGCCAGCAGTGTATTGACAGGGGATGACATTCAGTACTTC. This encodes CASSVLTGDDIQYF.